Each of the 26 T cell receptor beta chains below was sequenced from the same sample in a study of shared clonotypes between healthy human individuals. Only in-frame clones appear in the TCRdb table, and some are missing; sequencing was by immunoSEQ multiplex PCR. The data contain about 770,000 clones, roughly 72% of them singletons. Sequences were obtained from memory CD4+ T cells sorted from blood. Subset meaning: CD45RA-negative fraction. The receptor set was obtained from a woman aged 25 to 39 in good health.

The chain employs TRBV27 and TRBJ2-5; weak D call: TRBD1 (5 bases). V shed 1 base and J shed 5 bases, with 14 bases lying between them. There are 15 residues in the CDR3. Germline assignment: CDR1 MNHEY and CDR2 SMNVEV (reference sequence). The CDR3 sequence: CASSLFLPGKETQYF. CDR3 coding DNA: TGTGCCAGCAGTTTATTTCTCCCAGGGAAGGAGACCCAGTACTTC.

The gene calls are TRBV7-6 and TRBJ1-3; D ambiguous. Germline V lookup: CDR1 SGHVS, CDR2 FNYEAQ. This CDR3 is built from 12 residues. Between the trimmed V and J ends, which lost 1 base and 13 bases, there was a span of 11 bases. CDR3 sequence reads: CASSLDFGKIYF. The CDR3 DNA reads TGTGCCAGCAGCTTAGATTTCGGAAAAATATATTTT.

V and J are TRBV18 and TRBJ2-3, with D hard to call. The V end lost 2 bases, the J end lost 0 bases, and 6 bases lay between the germline ends. CDR1 KGHSH and CDR2 LQKENI come from the germline V gene. This CDR3 has 14 amino acids. The CDR3 sequence: CASSPRVSTDTQYF. CDR3 coding DNA: TGTGCCAGCTCACCAAGGGTGAGCACAGATACGCAGTATTTT.

This sequence joins TRBV2 and TRBJ2-2; 11 bases match TRBD2. The CDR3 runs to 17 residues. The ends lost 5 bases at V and 1 base at J; junction bases unmatched: 6. Germline CDR1 and CDR2: SNHLY and FYNNEI. The CDR3 bases are TGTGCCAGCAGTCTCAGACTAGCGGGAAAGAACACCGGGGAGCTGTTTTTT. Translating gives CASSLRLAGKNTGELFF.

This chain uses TRBV5-1 with TRBJ2-5; the D is unclear. This CDR3 has 14 amino acids. The V gene lost 4 bases and the J gene lost 4 bases, with 14 bases spanning the gap. The germline gives CDR1 SGHRS, CDR2 YFSETQ. The CDR3 nucleotides read TGCGCCAGCAGCGGTGGTAATGTTGGAGAGACCCAGTACTTC. Translation gives CASSGGNVGETQYF.

The rearrangement links TRBV10-3 to TRBJ2-7; either TRBD1 or TRBD2 may fit D (5 bases each). The CDR3 consists of 13 residues. Trimming shortened V by 5 bases and J by 3 bases, and 11 bases separated the two germline ends. Per the germline V gene, CDR1 is ENHRY and CDR2 is SYGVKD. CDR3 DNA sequence: TGTGCCATCAGTCCCGGGACGGACTACGAGCAGTACTTC. This codes for CAISPGTDYEQYF.

This clone was seen repeatedly, ten times or more. The chain combines TRBV9 with TRBJ2-1, with D perhaps being TRBD1 or TRBD2 (5 bases each). Germline-derived CDR1 and CDR2 are SGDLS and YYNGEE. This CDR3 is built from 14 residues. Trimming took off 7 bases at V and 9 bases at J, with 20 bases between the two ends. The CDR3, as DNA: TGTGCCAGCCAACGTGGGGACCCTTTTGGTGAGCAGTTCTTC. This sequence encodes CASQRGDPFGEQFF.

CDR3 in amino acids: CASSPRGIVQDTEAFF. DNA of the CDR3: TGTGCCAGCAGTCCCCGGGGGATCGTACAGGACACTGAAGCTTTCTTT. V is TRBV27 and J is TRBJ1-1; perhaps TRBD1 as D (5 bases). Germline V gene data show CDR1 as MNHEY and CDR2 as SMNVEV (reference sequence). CDR3 size: 16 residues. V was trimmed by 5 bases and J by 3 bases, leaving 19 bases between them.

There are a few counts of this clone. The V and J genes are TRBV27 and TRBJ2-7; D gene uncertain. V was trimmed by 3 bases and J by 3 bases, leaving 6 bases between them. This CDR3 region has 12 residues. CDR1 and CDR2 from the germline V gene are MNHEY and SMNVEV (reference sequence). This chain's CDR3 is CASSFWNYEQYF. CDR3 nucleotides: TGTGCCAGCAGTTTTTGGAACTACGAGCAGTACTTC.

This clone was recorded many times. Additional DNA sequences in this sample encode the identical CDR3. The V gene is TRBV2, the J gene TRBJ2-1; a weak D match, TRBD2 (5 bases). Trimming shortened V by 6 bases and J by 0 bases, and 12 bases separated the two germline ends. CDR1 is SNHLY and CDR2 is FYNNEI in the germline V gene. This CDR3 has 15 residues. Here the CDR3 reads CASSLSGSSYNEQFF. The DNA of the CDR3 is TGTGCCAGCAGCTTAAGCGGATCCTCCTACAATGAGCAGTTCTTC.

Only one count was recorded for this clone. V and J are TRBV10-2 and TRBJ2-3; D may be TRBD2 (5 bases). The CDR3 covers 14 residues. CDR1 is WSHSY, CDR2 SAAADI, per germline. CDR3 sequence: CAAGLAVRTDTQYF. The CDR3 bases are TGCGCAGCCGGACTGGCCGTCCGCACAGATACGCAGTATTTT.

The V and J genes are TRBV19 and TRBJ2-1; 8 bases map to TRBD2. V was pared by 3 bases and J by 7 bases, with 8 bases of the junction left unmatched. From germline, CDR1 is LNHDA and CDR2 SQIVND (reference sequence). The CDR3 has 15 amino acids. DNA of the CDR3: TGTGCCAGTAGTATTGAAGCGGGAGCTCGGAATGAGCAGTTCTTC. Translated, it gives CASSIEAGARNEQFF.

The chain couples TRBV7-2 to TRBJ1-2, with D perhaps matching TRBD1 (6 bases). Germline CDR1 is SGHTA and CDR2 is FQGNSA. V shed 3 bases and J shed 1 base, with 9 bases lying between them. The CDR3 consists of 14 residues. The CDR3: CASSLGGLNYGYTF. The DNA for the CDR3 is TGTGCCAGCAGCTTGGGGGGCCTTAACTATGGCTACACCTTC. Together with reference TRBV7-2 and TRBJ1-2, the CDR3 gives the full variable domain: GAGVSQSPSNKVTEKGKDVELRCDPISGHTALYWYRQSLGQGLEFLIYFQGNSAPDKSGLPSDRFSAERTGGSVSTLTIQRTQQEDSAVYLCASSLGGLNYGYTFGSGTRLTVV.

In the case of this clone: Other DNA sequences in the sample encode the same CDR3. The chain has TRBV2 and TRBJ2-6; D remains unclear. Between the trimmed V and J ends, which lost 2 bases and 0 bases, there was a span of 5 bases. Germline V lookup: CDR1 SNHLY, CDR2 FYNNEI. The CDR3 covers 15 residues. CDR3 nucleotide sequence: TGTGCCAGCAGTGAATTAAGCTCTGGGGCCAACGTCCTGACTTTC. It codes for CASSELSSGANVLTF.

The CDR3, as DNA: TGTGCCAGCAGCCCGGGGGGCACCGGGGAGCTGTTTTTT. This codes for CASSPGGTGELFF. This chain uses TRBV28 with TRBJ2-2; TRBD2 matches 7 bases. This CDR3 has 13 amino acids. Trimming at V came to 6 bases and at J to 4 bases, leaving 2 bases not matched to a gene. CDR1 MDHEN and CDR2 SYDVKM come from the germline V gene.

The chain links TRBV27 to TRBJ1-1; D may be TRBD1 (5 bases). V lost 4 bases and J lost 4, with 13 bases in between. The CDR3 consists of 14 residues. CDR1 is MNHEY and CDR2 is SMNVEV in the germline V gene (reference sequence). The CDR3 nucleotides are TGTGCCAGCAGTTACAGGAGGGGATCCACTGAAGCTTTCTTT. Protein sequence: CASSYRRGSTEAFF.

The J gene is TRBJ2-7, the V gene TRBV10-1, with a weak D call TRBD1 (7 bases). In germline, CDR1 is WNHNN, CDR2 SYGVQD (reference sequence). The CDR3 is made up of 14 amino acids. Trimming left V 3 bases short and J 2 bases short, with 11 bases between. CDR3 bases: TGCGCCAGCAGTGAAGACAGGGAGGCCTACGAGCAGTACTTC. Its protein is CASSEDREAYEQYF.

The J gene is TRBJ1-1, the V gene TRBV5-1; 12 nucleotides agree with TRBD1. With 4 bases clipped from V and 2 bases from J, the junction kept 6 bases outside the gene matches. The germline V gene encodes CDR1 SGHRS and CDR2 YFSETQ. This CDR3 is built from 16 residues. CDR3: CASSRTGTGGNTEAFF. CDR3 nucleotide sequence: TGCGCCAGCAGCCGAACCGGGACAGGGGGCAACACTGAAGCTTTCTTT. Together with reference TRBV5-1 and TRBJ1-1, the CDR3 gives the full variable domain: KAGVTQTPRYLIKTRGQQVTLSCSPISGHRSVSWYQQTPGQGLQFLFEYFSETQRNKGNFPGRFSGRQFSNSRSEMNVSTLELGDSALYLCASSRTGTGGNTEAFFGQGTRLTVV.

V gene TRBV2 combines with J gene TRBJ2-1; 9 bases agree with TRBD2. V trimming: 3 bases; J trimming: 8 bases; junction bases outside the gene matches: 14. The germline gives CDR1 SNHLY, CDR2 FYNNEI. This CDR3 spans 17 amino acids. CDR3 residues: CASSDRHSGRRWYEQFF. CDR3 sequence (DNA): TGTGCCAGCAGTGACCGACATAGCGGGAGAAGGTGGTATGAGCAGTTCTTC.

This clone appeared once. The chain is built from TRBV7-8 and TRBJ1-2; a possible D gene is TRBD1 (6 bases). This CDR3 region has 14 residues. CDR1 and CDR2 from the germline V gene are SGHVS and FQNEAQ. Trimming pared 1 base from V and 6 bases from J, leaving 12 bases between. CDR3: CASSLEQGINGYTF. The CDR3 DNA reads TGTGCCAGCAGCTTAGAACAGGGTATCAATGGCTACACCTTC.

J is TRBJ2-3 and V is TRBV11-3; 10 bases align to TRBD2. Germline V lookup: CDR1 SGHNT, CDR2 YENEEA. V lost 4 bases, J lost 2 bases, and 6 bases stayed unmatched. This CDR3 region has 16 residues. The CDR3 region is CASSSSGSPNTDTQYF. CDR3 in DNA: TGTGCCAGCAGCTCTAGCGGGAGTCCTAACACAGATACGCAGTATTTT. The entire variable domain, with the rest obtained from reference TRBV11-3 and TRBJ2-3, is as follows: EAGVVQSPRYKIIEKKQPVAFWCNPISGHNTLYWYLQNLGQGPELLIRYENEEAVDDSQLPKDRFSAERLKGVDSTLKIQPAELGDSAVYLCASSSSGSPNTDTQYFGPGTRLTVL.

This chain joins TRBV5-5 and TRBJ2-1; 10 bases agree with TRBD2. With V trimmed by 0 bases and J by 6 bases, 6 bases remained unmatched. This CDR3 is 16 amino acids long. Germline V gene lookup returns CDR1 SGHKS and CDR2 YYEKEE (reference sequence). CDR3 amino acids: CASSLEGTSVANEQFF. The CDR3 DNA reads as TGTGCCAGCAGCTTGGAAGGGACTAGCGTAGCCAATGAGCAGTTCTTC.

The gene calls are TRBV28 and TRBJ2-7; 14 positions agree with TRBD2. This CDR3 is 15 amino acids long. V was clipped by 5 bases and J by 6 bases; unmatched bases: 6. Per germline, CDR1 MDHEN and CDR2 SYDVKM. The CDR3 DNA reads as TGTGCCAGCAGTCCCCAGACTAGCGGGAGGGCCGAGCAGTACTTC. Translation gives CASSPQTSGRAEQYF. The full variable domain, with the rest looked up from reference TRBV28 and TRBJ2-7, is DVKVTQSSRYLVKRTGEKVFLECVQDMDHENMFWYRQDPGLGLRLIYFSYDVKMKEKGDIPEGYSVSREKKERFSLILESASTNQTSMYLCASSPQTSGRAEQYFGPGTRLTVT.

V usage is TRBV11-3 and J usage is TRBJ2-3, with TRBD1 identical over 7 bases. After removal of 7 bases from V and 2 bases from J, the junction contained 9 bases not matched to a gene. The CDR3 extends over 15 amino acids. CDR1 SGHNT and CDR2 YENEEA come from the germline V gene. DNA of the CDR3: TGTGCCAGCACGGAAACAGGGGTAGCCACAGATACGCAGTATTTT. Translation: CASTETGVATDTQYF.

The V and J genes are TRBV7-9 and TRBJ2-7, with 9 bases fitting TRBD1. CDR1 SEHNR and CDR2 FQNEAQ come from the germline V gene (reference sequence). The CDR3 contains 13 residues. V lost 5 bases and J lost 4; bases outside the gene matches: 3. The CDR3 here is CASSRQGEYEQYF. The CDR3 nucleotides are TGTGCCAGCAGCAGACAGGGGGAATACGAGCAGTACTTC.

The chain uses TRBV28 and TRBJ1-5; no reliable D call. The CDR3 is 16 residues long. CDR1 is MDHEN, CDR2 SYDVKM, per germline. Trimming left V 1 base short and J 9 bases short, with 19 bases between. CDR3 sequence (DNA): TGTGCCAGCAGTTTATCGGCGGGGTCGGTTTTTCTGCCCCAGCATTTT. Protein: CASSLSAGSVFLPQHF. Full variable domain (outside the CDR3, taken from reference TRBV28 and TRBJ1-5): DVKVTQSSRYLVKRTGEKVFLECVQDMDHENMFWYRQDPGLGLRLIYFSYDVKMKEKGDIPEGYSVSREKKERFSLILESASTNQTSMYLCASSLSAGSVFLPQHFGDGTRLSIL.